These 2 T cell receptor beta chains came from one sample sequenced in a study of prognosis after radiotherapy for stage I lung cancer. From genomic DNA, two-round multiplex PCR was used to amplify TCR beta CDR3. For every TRBV and TRBJ gene, a specific primer was used in first-round PCR. In TCRdb, the multiplex PCR reads were re-called with MiXCR into one record per CDR3 protein. The sample lists 20,000 to 30,000 distinct CDR3 sequences, roughly 40% occurring once. Sequenced here: PBMCs, sampled before or after stereotactic body radiation therapy (not recorded which). The receptor source for this set is a donor aged 50 or older with non-small cell lung cancer.

Note on this clonotype: A read error is possible here, since a much larger clone lies one base away. The V call is TRBV6-4, the J call TRBJ1-1; D remains ambiguous. Germline V lookup: CDR1 MRHNA, CDR2 SNTAGT. This CDR3 is built from 9 residues. V lost 8 bases to trimming and J lost 12 bases, with 10 bases between them. DNA of the CDR3: TGTGCCAGCGGGATCCGGTCTTTCTTT. This sequence encodes CASGIRSFF.

The chain has TRBV12-3 or TRBV12-4 and TRBJ2-1; 9 positions agree with TRBD2. V lost 5 bases to trimming and J lost 3 bases; unmatched junction nucleotides: 5. There are 15 residues in the CDR3. The CDR3 DNA reads TGTGCCAGCAGTCCCTCTAGCGGGATCTACAATGAGCAGTTCTTC. Its protein product is CASSPSSGIYNEQFF.